A single sample gave rise to the 17 T cell receptor beta chains below, sequenced in a study of blood T cell repertoires in COVID-19. Generated by immunoSEQ multiplex PCR, the TCRdb table keeps only in-frame clones and is missing some. The sample shows 200,000 to 250,000 clones, 70% to 90% of them seen only once. Sequencing was done on a sample of peripheral blood. Receptor source: a man older than 75 with acute or convalescent COVID-19.

The V and J genes are TRBV5-1 and TRBJ1-3; D not resolved. V gave up 4 bases and J gave up 0 bases, with 8 bases separating them. Germline loops: CDR1 SGHRS, CDR2 YFSETQ. The length of the CDR3 is 14 residues. CDR3 nucleotide sequence: TGCGCCAGCAGCACCGGAGACTCTGGAAACACCATATATTTT. Amino acids: CASSTGDSGNTIYF.

This chain joins TRBV5-1 and TRBJ2-7, with 10 bases aligning to TRBD1. This CDR3 is built from 19 residues. CDR1 is SGHRS and CDR2 is YFSETQ in the germline V gene. Losses at the gene ends were 0 bases for V and 0 bases for J; bases not matched to a gene: 12. DNA of the CDR3: TGCGCCAGCAGCTTGGGGGCCGGGACAGGGGCCGCTAGCTCCTACGAGCAGTACGTC. It translates to CASSLGAGTGAASSYEQYV.

The gene calls are TRBV7-3 and TRBJ2-5; weak D call: TRBD1 (5 bases). Germline V lookup: CDR1 SGHTA, CDR2 FQGTGA. CDR3 length equals 14 residues. Trimming pared 3 bases from V and 1 base from J, leaving 9 bases between. Here the CDR3 reads CASSLSGFQETQYF. In DNA, the CDR3 is TGTGCCAGCAGCTTGTCAGGGTTCCAAGAGACCCAGTACTTC.

The V gene is TRBV5-5, the J gene TRBJ1-2; 7 nucleotides line up with TRBD1. This CDR3 has 13 residues. Germline loops: CDR1 SGHKS, CDR2 YYEKEE (reference sequence). V lost 5 bases, J lost 4 bases, and 5 bases stayed unmatched. The CDR3 loop reads CASRYGTAYGYTF. CDR3 DNA: TGTGCCAGCAGATATGGGACAGCCTATGGCTACACCTTC.

The chain uses TRBV6-5 and TRBJ2-5; D is unresolved. V was cut by 2 bases and J by 0 bases, with 10 bases left in between. Germline V gene lookup returns CDR1 MNHEY and CDR2 SVGAGI. CDR3 size: 15 residues. Here the CDR3 reads CASSYASLYQETQYF. In DNA form, the CDR3 reads TGTGCCAGCAGTTACGCGTCCTTGTACCAAGAGACCCAGTACTTC.

In its sample, this clone was seen a few times. The chain carries TRBV30 and TRBJ2-2, with D possibly matching TRBD2 (5 bases). Trimming removed 8 bases from V and 0 bases from J, with 16 bases in between. This CDR3 has 15 residues. From germline, CDR1 is GTSNPN and CDR2 SVGIG (reference sequence). As DNA, the CDR3 is TGTGCCCTCCGACTGGGAGTAACGAACACCGGGGAGCTGTTTTTT. It is translated as CALRLGVTNTGELFF.

The V and J genes are TRBV27 and TRBJ2-7; 7 positions match TRBD1. Per the germline V gene, CDR1 is MNHEY and CDR2 is SMNVEV (reference sequence). This CDR3 region has 14 residues. Trimming at V came to 0 bases and at J to 4 bases, leaving 3 bases not matched to a gene. The CDR3 loop reads CASSLSGGGYEQYF. The CDR3 DNA sequence: TGTGCCAGCAGTTTATCAGGGGGCGGTTACGAGCAGTACTTC.

The rearrangement joins TRBV23-1 to TRBJ2-7, with 7 positions matching TRBD2. TRBV23-1 carries the ORF label, with uncertain function. This CDR3 has 20 amino acids. J gave up 6 bases and V 3 bases, and 26 bases lay outside the gene matches. The CDR3 region has the DNA TGCGCCAGCAGTCATGCGCAGCGGGGATTACGCCGAGCCCGTCTCGCCGAGCAGTACTTC. This gives the protein CASSHAQRGLRRARLAEQYF.

V and J are TRBV19 and TRBJ2-5; 8 bases line up with TRBD2. Germline-derived CDR1 and CDR2 are LNHDA and SQIVND (reference sequence). V gave up 5 bases and J gave up 0 bases; unmatched junction bases: 5. The CDR3 extends over 15 amino acids. CDR3 DNA sequence: TGTGCCAGTAGTCCTAGCGGGTCGTACCAAGAGACCCAGTACTTC. Translated, it gives CASSPSGSYQETQYF.

CDR3 bases: TGTGCCTGGAGTGGGGGACAGGGGATTCATCAGCCCCAGCATTTT. Protein sequence: CAWSGGQGIHQPQHF. The chain is built from TRBV30 and TRBJ1-5; TRBD1 matches at 10 bases. Germline V gene lookup returns CDR1 GTSNPN and CDR2 SVGIG (reference sequence). The V segment lost 1 base and the J segment 5 bases; nucleotides outside the gene matches: 5. This CDR3 spans 15 amino acids.

The rearrangement links TRBV7-9 to TRBJ2-7; TRBD2 matches 7 bases. Trimming cost V 5 bases and J 3 bases; bases outside gene matches: 4. The germline CDR1 and CDR2 sequences are SEHNR and FQNEAQ (reference sequence). The length of the CDR3 is 13 residues. CDR3 region: CASSAGRSYEQYV. CDR3 bases: TGTGCCAGCAGCGCCGGGAGGAGCTACGAGCAGTACGTC.

This chain joins TRBV2 and TRBJ2-1; D perhaps matches TRBD2 (5 bases). Trimming cost V 6 bases and J 7 bases, with 19 bases left between them. Germline V CDR1 and CDR2: SNHLY, FYNNEI. CDR3 length: 15 residues. For the CDR3, the DNA is TGTGCCAGCAGGTTACTGCCGGGATCGAGTAATGAGCAGTTCTTC. It specifies CASRLLPGSSNEQFF.

This clone is a singleton in its sample. The chain couples TRBV6-5 to TRBJ1-6; 7 nucleotides line up with TRBD1. Germline values: CDR1 MNHEY, CDR2 SVGAGI. V shed 6 bases, J shed 9 bases, and the junction held 8 bases outside the gene matches. The CDR3 loop spans 14 amino acids. CDR3 amino acids: CASRQQGPVSPLHF. CDR3 nucleotides: TGTGCCAGCAGGCAACAGGGGCCGGTTTCACCCCTCCACTTT.

This clone was seen more than once but under ten times. The V call is TRBV7-2, the J call TRBJ2-1; TRBD2 aligns across 8 bases. Germline assignment: CDR1 SGHTA and CDR2 FQGNSA. The V segment lost 6 bases and the J segment 2 bases; nucleotides outside the gene matches: 9. This CDR3 is built from 16 residues. The CDR3 sequence: CASSQQAGLAYNEQFF. The CDR3 DNA follows: TGTGCCAGCAGTCAGCAGGCGGGACTAGCCTACAATGAGCAGTTCTTC.

The genes are TRBV5-6 and TRBJ2-5; TRBD2 matches at 8 bases. The junction had 13 bases not matched to a gene; V was cut back by 4 bases and J by 5 bases. CDR1 and CDR2 (germline): SGHDT, YYEEEE. This CDR3 is 16 amino acids long. This chain's CDR3 is CASSEGLGRGWETQYF. The DNA of the CDR3 is TGTGCCAGCAGCGAGGGACTAGGAAGGGGATGGGAGACCCAGTACTTC.

J is TRBJ2-1 and V is TRBV28; TRBD2 might be the D (6 bases). Trimming shortened V by 3 bases and J by 9 bases, and 18 bases separated the two germline ends. The germline V gene encodes CDR1 MDHEN and CDR2 SYDVKM. The CDR3 is 15 residues long. CDR3 DNA: TGTGCCAGCAGTTTGCGACTAGGAGTAACTGGTGAGCAGTTCTTC. This gives the protein CASSLRLGVTGEQFF.

The J gene is TRBJ1-3, the V gene TRBV10-2, with no clear D. The CDR3 is made up of 14 amino acids. Germline CDR1 is WSHSY and CDR2 is SAAADI. With 8 bases removed from V and 6 bases from J, the gap between germline ends came to 17 bases. In DNA, the CDR3 is TGCGCCAGCCACGGAGGGTCTGGCGAAAACACCATATATTTT. Its translation is CASHGGSGENTIYF.